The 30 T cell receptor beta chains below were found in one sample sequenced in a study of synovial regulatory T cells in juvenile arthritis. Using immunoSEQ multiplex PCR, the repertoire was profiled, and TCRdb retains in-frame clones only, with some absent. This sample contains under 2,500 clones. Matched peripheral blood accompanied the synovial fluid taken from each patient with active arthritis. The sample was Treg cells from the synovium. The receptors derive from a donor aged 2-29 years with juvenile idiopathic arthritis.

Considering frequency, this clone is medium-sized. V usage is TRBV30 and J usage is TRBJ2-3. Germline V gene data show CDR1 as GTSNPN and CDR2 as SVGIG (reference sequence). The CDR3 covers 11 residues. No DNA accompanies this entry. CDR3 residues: CAWRETDTQYF.

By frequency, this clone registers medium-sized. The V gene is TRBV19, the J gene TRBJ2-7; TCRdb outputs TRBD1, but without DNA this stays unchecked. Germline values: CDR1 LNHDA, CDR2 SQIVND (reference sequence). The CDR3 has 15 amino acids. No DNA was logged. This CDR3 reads CASSAQDVGSYEQYF.

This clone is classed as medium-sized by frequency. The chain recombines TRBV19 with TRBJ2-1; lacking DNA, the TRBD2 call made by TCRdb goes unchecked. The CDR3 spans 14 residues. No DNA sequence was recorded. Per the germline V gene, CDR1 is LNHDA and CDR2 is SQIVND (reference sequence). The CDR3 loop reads CATTSGYSYNEQFF.

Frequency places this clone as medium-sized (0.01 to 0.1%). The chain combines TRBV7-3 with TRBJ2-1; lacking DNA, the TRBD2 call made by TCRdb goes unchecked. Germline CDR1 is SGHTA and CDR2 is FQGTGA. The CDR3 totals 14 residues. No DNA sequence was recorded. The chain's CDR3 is CASSFRDSYNEQFF.

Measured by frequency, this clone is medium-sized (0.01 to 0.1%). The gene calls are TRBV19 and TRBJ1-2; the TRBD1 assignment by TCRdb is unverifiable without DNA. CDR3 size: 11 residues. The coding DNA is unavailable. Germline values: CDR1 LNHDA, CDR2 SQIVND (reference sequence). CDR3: CAGRSGNGYTF.

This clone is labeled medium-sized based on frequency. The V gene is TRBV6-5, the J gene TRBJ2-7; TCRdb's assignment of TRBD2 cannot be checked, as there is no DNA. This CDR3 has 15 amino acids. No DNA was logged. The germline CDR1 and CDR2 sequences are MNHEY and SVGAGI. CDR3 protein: CASSYGTSGGYEQYF.

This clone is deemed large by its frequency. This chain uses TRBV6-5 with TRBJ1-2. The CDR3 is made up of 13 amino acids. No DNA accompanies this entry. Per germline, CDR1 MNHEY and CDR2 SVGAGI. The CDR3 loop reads CASRGGAGYGYTF.

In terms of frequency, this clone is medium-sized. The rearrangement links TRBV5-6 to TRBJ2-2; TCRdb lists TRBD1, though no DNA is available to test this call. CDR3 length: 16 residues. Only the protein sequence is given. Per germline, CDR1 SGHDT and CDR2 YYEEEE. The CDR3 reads CASSGRQGSGTGELFF.

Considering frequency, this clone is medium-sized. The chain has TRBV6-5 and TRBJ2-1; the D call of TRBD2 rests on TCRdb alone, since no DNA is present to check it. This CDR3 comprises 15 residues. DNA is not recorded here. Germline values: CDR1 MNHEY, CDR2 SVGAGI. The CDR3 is CASSLMRGIYNEQFF.

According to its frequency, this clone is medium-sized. The CDR3 spells CASSPSTARGKGYTF. This rearrangement joins TRBV14 to TRBJ1-2. CDR1 is SGHDN, CDR2 FVKESK, per germline. The CDR3 covers 15 residues. No DNA was logged.

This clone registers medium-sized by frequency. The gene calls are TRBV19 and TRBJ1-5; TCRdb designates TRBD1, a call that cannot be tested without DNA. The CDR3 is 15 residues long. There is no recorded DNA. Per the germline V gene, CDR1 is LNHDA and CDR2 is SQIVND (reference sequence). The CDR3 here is CASSIITGEHQPQHF.

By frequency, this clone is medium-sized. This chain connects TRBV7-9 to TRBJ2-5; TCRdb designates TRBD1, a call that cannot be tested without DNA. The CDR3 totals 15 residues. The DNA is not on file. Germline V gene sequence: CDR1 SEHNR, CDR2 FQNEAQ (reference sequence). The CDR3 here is CASSSPGTIPWEQYF.

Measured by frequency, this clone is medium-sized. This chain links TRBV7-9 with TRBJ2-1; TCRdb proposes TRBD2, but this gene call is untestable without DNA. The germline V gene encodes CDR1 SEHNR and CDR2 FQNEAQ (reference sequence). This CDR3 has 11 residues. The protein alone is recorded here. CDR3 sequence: CASSFLYEQFF.

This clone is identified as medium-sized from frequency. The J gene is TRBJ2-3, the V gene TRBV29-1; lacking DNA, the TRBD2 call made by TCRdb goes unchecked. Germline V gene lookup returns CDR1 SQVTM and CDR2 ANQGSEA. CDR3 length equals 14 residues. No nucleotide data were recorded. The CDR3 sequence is CSVDPTGSTDTQYF.

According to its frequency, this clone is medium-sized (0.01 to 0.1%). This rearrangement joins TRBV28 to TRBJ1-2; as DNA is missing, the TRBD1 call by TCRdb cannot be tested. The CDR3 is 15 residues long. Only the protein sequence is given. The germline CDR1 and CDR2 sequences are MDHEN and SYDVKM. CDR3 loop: CASSLTGRRDYGYTF.

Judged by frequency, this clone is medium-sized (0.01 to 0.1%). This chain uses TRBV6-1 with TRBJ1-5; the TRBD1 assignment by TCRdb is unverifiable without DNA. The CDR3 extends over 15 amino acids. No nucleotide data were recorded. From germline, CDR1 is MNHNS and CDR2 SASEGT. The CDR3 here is CASSESPGGRQPQHF.

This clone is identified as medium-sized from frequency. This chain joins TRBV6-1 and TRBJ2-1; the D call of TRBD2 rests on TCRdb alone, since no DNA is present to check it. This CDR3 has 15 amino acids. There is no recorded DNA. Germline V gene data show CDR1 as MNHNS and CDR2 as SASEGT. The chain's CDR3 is CASSVERGANNEQFF.

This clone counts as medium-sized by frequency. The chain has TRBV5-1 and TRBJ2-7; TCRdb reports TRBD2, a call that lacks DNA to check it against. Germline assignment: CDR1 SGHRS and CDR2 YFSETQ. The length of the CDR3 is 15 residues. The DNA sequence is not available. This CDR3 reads CASSFKLAGSNEQYF.

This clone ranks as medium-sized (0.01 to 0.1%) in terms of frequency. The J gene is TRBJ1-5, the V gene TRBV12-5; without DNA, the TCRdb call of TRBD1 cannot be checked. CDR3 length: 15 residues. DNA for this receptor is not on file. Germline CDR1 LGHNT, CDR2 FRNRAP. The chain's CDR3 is CASGFPHRGDQPQHF.

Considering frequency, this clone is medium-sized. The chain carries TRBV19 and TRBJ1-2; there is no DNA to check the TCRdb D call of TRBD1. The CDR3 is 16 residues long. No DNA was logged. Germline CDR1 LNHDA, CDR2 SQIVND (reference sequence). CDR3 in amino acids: CASSIGLQGAGYGYTF.

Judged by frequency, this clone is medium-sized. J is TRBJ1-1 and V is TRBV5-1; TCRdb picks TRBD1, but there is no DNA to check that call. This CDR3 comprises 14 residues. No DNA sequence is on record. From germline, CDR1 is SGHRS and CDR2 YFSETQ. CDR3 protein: CASSLWGPNTEAFF.

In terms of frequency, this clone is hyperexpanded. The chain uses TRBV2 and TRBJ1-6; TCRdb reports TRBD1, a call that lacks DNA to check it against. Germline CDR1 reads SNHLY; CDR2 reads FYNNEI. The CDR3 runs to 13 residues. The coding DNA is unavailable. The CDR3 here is CASGQGLNSPLHF.

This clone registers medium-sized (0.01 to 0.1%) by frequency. The CDR3 reads CASSIPRAVDTQYF. This chain joins TRBV19 and TRBJ2-3; TCRdb indicates TRBD1, and absent DNA this call remains unverified. Germline V gives CDR1 LNHDA, CDR2 SQIVND (reference sequence). This CDR3 has 14 residues. The coding DNA is unavailable.

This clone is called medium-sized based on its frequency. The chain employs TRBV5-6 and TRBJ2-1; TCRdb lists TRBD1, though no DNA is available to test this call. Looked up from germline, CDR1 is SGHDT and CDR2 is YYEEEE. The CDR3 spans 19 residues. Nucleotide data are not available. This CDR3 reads CASSLYYSGTGGAYNEQFF.

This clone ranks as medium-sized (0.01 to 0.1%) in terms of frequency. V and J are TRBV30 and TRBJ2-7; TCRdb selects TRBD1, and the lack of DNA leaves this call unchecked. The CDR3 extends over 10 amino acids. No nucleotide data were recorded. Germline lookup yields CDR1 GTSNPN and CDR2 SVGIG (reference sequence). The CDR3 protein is CAWAGYEQYF.

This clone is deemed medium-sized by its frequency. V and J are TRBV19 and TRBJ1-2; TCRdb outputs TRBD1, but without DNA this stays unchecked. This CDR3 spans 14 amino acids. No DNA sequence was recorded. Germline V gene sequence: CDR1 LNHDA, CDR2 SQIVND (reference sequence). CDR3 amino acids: CASSGTGGYYGYTF.

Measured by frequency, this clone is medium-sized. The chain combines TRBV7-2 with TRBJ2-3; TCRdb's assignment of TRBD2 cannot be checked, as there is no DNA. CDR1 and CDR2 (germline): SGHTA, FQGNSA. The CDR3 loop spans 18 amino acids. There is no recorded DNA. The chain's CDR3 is CASSFPHSGGALTDTQYF. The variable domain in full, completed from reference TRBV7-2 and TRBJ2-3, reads GAGVSQSPSNKVTEKGKDVELRCDPISGHTALYWYRQSLGQGLEFLIYFQGNSAPDKSGLPSDRFSAERTGGSVSTLTIQRTQQEDSAVYLCASSFPHSGGALTDTQYFGPGTRLTVL.

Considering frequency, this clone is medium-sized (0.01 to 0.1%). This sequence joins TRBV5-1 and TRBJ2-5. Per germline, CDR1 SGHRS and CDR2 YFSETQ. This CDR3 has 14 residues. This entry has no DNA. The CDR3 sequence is CASSSLGPQETQYF.

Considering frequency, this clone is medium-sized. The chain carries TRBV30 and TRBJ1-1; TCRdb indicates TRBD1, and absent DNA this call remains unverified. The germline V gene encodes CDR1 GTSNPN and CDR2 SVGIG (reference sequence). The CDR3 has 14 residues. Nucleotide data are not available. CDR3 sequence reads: CAWREPQGGTEAFF.

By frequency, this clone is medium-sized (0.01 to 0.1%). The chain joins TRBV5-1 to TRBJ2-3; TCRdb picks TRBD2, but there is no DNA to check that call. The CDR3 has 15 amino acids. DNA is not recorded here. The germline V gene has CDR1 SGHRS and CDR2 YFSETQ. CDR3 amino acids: CASSFVGARGDTQYF.